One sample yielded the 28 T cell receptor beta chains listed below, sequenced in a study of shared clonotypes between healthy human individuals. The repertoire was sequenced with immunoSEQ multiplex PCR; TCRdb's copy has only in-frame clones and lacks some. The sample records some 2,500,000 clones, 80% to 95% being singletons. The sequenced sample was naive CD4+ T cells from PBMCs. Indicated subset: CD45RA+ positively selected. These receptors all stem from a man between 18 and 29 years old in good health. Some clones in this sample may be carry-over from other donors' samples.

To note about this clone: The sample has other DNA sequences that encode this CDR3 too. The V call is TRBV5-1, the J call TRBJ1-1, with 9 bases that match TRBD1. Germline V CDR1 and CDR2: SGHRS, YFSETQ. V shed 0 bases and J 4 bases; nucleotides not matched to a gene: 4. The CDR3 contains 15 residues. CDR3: CASSLGGQGSTEAFF. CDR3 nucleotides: TGCGCCAGCAGCTTGGGGGGACAGGGTTCCACTGAAGCTTTCTTT. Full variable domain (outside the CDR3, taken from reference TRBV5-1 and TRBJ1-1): KAGVTQTPRYLIKTRGQQVTLSCSPISGHRSVSWYQQTPGQGLQFLFEYFSETQRNKGNFPGRFSGRQFSNSRSEMNVSTLELGDSALYLCASSLGGQGSTEAFFGQGTRLTVV.

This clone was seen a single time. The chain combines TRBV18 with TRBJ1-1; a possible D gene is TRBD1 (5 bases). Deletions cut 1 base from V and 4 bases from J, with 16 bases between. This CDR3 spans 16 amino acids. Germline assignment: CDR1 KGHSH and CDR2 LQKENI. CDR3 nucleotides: TGTGCCAGCTCACCACAACAGGTGGTTGACGCCACTGAAGCTTTCTTT. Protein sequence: CASSPQQVVDATEAFF.

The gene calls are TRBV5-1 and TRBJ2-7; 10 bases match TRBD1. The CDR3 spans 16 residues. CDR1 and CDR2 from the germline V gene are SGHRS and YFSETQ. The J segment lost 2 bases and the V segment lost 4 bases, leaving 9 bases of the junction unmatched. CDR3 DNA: TGCGCCAGCAGCCCGATACCCGGGACAGGGGCCTACGAGCAGTACTTC. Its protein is CASSPIPGTGAYEQYF.

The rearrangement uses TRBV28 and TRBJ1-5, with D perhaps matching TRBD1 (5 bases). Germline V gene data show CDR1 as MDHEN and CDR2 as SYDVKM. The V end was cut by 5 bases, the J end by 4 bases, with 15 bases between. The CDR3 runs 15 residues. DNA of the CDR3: TGTGCCAGCAGTCAGGGCGGGGGACGTAATCAGCCCCAGCATTTT. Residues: CASSQGGGRNQPQHF.

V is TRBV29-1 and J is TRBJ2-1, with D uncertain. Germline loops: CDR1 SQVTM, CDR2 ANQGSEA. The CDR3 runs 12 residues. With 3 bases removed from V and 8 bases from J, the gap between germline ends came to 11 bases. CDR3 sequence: CSVEGNADEQFF. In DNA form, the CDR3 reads TGCAGCGTTGAGGGGAACGCCGATGAGCAGTTCTTC.

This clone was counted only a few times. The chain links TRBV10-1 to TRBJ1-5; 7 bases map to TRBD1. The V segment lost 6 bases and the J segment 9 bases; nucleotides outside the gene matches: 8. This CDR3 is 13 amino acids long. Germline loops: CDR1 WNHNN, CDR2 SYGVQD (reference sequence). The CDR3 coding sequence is TGCGCCAGCAGCCCAGTACAGGGGTCGCCCCAGCATTTT. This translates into CASSPVQGSPQHF.

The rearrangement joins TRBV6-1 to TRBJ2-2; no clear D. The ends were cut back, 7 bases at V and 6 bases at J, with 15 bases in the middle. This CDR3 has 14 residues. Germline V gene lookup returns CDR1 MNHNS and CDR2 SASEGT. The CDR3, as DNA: TGTGCCAGCAAGTCTCCAAAAGGTCCCGGGGAGCTGTTTTTT. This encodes CASKSPKGPGELFF.

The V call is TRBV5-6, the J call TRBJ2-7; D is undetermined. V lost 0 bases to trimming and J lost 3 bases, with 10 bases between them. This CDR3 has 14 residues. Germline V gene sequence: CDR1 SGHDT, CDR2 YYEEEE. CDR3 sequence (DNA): TGTGCCAGCAGCTTGGACGGCACCTACTACGAGCAGTACTTC. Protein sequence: CASSLDGTYYEQYF.

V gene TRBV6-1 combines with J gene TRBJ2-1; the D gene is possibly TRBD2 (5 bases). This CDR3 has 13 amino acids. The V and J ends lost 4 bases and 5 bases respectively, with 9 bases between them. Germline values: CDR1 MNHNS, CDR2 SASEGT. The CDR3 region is CASSVERNNEQFF. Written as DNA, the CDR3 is TGTGCCAGCAGTGTAGAGCGGAACAATGAGCAGTTCTTC.

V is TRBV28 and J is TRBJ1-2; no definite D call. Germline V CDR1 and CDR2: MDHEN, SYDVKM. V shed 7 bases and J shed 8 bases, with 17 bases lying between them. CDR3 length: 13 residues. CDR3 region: CASTRDAPGGYTF. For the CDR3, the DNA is TGTGCCAGCACCAGAGACGCCCCCGGGGGCTACACCTTC.

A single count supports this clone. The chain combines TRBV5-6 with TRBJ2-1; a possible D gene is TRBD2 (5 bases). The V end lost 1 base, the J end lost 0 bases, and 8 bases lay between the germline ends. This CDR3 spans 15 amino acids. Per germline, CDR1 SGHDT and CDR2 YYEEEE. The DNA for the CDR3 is TGTGCCAGCAGCTTGCTTACTAGCTCCTACAATGAGCAGTTCTTC. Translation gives CASSLLTSSYNEQFF.

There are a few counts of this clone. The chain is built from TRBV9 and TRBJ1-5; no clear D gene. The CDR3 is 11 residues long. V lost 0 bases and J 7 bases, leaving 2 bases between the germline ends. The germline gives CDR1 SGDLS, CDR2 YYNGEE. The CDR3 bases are TGTGCCAGCAGCGTAGGCCAGCCCCAGCATTTT. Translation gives CASSVGQPQHF.

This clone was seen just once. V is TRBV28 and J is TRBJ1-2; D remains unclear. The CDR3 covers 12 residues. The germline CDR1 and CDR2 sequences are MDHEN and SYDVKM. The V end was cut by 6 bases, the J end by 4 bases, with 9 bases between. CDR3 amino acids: CASSRAVYGYTF. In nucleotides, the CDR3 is TGTGCCAGCAGCCGGGCCGTCTATGGCTACACCTTC.

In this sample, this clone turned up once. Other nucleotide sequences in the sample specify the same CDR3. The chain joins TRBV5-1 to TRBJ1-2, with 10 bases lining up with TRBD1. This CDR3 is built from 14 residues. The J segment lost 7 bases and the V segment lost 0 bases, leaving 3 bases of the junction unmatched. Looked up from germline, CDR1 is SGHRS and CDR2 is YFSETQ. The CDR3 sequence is CASSLDGTGVGYTF. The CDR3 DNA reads TGCGCCAGCAGCTTGGACGGGACAGGGGTTGGCTACACCTTC.

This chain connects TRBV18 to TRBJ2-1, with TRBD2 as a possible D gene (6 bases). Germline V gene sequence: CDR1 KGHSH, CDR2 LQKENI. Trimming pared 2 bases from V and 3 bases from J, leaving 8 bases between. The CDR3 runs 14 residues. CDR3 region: CASSPGTYYNEQFF. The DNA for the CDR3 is TGTGCCAGCTCACCAGGGACTTACTACAATGAGCAGTTCTTC.

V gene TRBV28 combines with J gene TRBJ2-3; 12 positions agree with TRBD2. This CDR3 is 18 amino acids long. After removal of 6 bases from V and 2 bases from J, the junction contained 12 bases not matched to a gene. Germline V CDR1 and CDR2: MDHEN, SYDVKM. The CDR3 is CASSPSRLAGGLTDTQYF. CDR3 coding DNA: TGTGCCAGCAGCCCCAGCCGGCTAGCGGGAGGGCTCACAGATACGCAGTATTTT. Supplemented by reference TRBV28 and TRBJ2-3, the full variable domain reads DVKVTQSSRYLVKRTGEKVFLECVQDMDHENMFWYRQDPGLGLRLIYFSYDVKMKEKGDIPEGYSVSREKKERFSLILESASTNQTSMYLCASSPSRLAGGLTDTQYFGPGTRLTVL.

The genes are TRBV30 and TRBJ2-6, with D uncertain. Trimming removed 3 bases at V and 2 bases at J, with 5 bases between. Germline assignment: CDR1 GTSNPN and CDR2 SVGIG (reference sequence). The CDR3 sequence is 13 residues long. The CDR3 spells CAWRQAGANVLTF. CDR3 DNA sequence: TGTGCCTGGAGGCAGGCTGGGGCCAACGTCCTGACTTTC. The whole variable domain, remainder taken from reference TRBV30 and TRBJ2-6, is SQTIHQWPATLVQPVGSPLSLECTVEGTSNPNLYWYRQAAGRGLQLLFYSVGIGQISSEVPQNLSASRPQDRQFILSSKKLLLSDSGFYLCAWRQAGANVLTFGAGSRLTVL.

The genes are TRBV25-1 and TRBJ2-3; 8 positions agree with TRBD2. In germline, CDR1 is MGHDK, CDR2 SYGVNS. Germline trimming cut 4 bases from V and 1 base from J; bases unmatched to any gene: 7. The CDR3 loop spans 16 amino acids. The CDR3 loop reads CASSAPGRAGTDTQYF. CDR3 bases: TGTGCCAGCAGTGCACCCGGGAGGGCGGGCACAGATACGCAGTATTTT.

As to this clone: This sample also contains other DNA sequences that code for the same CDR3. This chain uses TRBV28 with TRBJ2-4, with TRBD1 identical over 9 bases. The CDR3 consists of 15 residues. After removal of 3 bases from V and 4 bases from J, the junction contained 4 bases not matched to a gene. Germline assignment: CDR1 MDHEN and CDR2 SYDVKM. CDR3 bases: TGTGCCAGCAGTTTGCCGGGACAGGGAAAAAACATTCAGTACTTC. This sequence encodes CASSLPGQGKNIQYF.

The CDR3 sequence: CASSFKREPSYEQYF. CDR3 DNA sequence: TGTGCCAGCAGCTTCAAGCGGGAGCCGTCCTACGAGCAGTACTTC. The rearrangement links TRBV12-1 to TRBJ2-7; TRBD2, the table's D call, lacks a check against the DNA. TRBV12-1 is deemed a pseudogene. The CDR3 totals 15 residues.

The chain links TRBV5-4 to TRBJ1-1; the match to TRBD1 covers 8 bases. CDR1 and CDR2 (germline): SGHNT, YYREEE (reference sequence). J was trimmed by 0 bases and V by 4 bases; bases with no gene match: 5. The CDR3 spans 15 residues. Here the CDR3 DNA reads TGTGCCAGCAGCCCAGGGGGCGAGATGAACACTGAAGCTTTCTTT. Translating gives CASSPGGEMNTEAFF.

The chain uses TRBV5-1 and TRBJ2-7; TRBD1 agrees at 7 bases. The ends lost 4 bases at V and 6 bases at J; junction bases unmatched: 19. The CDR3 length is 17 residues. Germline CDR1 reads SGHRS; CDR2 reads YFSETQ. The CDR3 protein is CASSQAGGNSIGFEQYF. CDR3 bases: TGCGCCAGCAGCCAGGCAGGGGGTAATTCCATAGGGTTCGAGCAGTACTTC.

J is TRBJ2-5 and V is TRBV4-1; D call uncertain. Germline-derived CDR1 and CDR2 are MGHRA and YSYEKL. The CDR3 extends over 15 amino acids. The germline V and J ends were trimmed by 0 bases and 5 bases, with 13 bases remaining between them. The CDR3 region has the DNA TGCGCCAGCAGCCAAGATTTGTACGTCGGGGAGACCCAGTACTTC. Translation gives CASSQDLYVGETQYF.

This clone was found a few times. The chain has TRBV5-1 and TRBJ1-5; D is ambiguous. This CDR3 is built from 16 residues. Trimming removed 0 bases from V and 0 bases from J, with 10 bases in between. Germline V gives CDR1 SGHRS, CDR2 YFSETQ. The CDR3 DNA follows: TGCGCCAGCAGCTTGGTCCCGCACGATAGCAATCAGCCCCAGCATTTT. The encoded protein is CASSLVPHDSNQPQHF.

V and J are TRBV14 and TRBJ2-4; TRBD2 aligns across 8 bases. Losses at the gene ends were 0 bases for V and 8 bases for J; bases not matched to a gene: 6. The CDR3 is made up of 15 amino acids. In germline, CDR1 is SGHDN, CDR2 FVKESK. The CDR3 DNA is TGTGCCAGCAGCCAAGATCCCGGGAGGGGGGACATTCAGTACTTC. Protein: CASSQDPGRGDIQYF.

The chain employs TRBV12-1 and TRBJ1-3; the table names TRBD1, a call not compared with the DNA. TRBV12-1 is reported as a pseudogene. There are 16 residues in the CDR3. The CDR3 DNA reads TGTGCCAGCAGCTTCTCCAGGTCTTTTACTGGAAACACCATATATTTT. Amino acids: CASSFSRSFTGNTIYF.

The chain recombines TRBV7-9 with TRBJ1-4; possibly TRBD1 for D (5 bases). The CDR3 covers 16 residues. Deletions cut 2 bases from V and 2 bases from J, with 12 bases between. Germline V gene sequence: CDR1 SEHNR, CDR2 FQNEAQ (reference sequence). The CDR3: CASSLRGAGTNEKLFF. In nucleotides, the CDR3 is TGTGCCAGCAGCTTACGGGGCGCCGGGACTAATGAAAAACTGTTTTTT.

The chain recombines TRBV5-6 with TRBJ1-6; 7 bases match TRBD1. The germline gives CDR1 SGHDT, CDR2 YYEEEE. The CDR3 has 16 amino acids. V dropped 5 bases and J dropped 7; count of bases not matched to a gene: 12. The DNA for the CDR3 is TGTGCCAGCAGTAGACACTGGACAGGCGAAAATTCACCCCTCCACTTT. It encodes CASSRHWTGENSPLHF.